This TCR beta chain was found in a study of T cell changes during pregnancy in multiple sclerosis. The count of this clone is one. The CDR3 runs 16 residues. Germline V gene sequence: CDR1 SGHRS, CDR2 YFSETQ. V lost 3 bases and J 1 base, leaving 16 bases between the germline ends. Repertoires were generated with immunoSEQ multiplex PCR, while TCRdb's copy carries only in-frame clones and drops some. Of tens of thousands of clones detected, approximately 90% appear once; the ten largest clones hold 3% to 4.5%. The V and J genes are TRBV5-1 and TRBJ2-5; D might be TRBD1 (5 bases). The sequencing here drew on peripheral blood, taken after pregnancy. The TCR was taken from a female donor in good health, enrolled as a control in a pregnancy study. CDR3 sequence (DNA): TGCGCCAGCAGCTCAGGGATTCTCCAGCTCCAAGAGACCCAGTACTTC. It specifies CASSSGILQLQETQYF.